These T cell receptor beta chains were read from a single sample in a study of human T cells and chemical hapten exposure. TCRdb called the RACE reads again in MiXCR, with one record for every CDR3 protein. This table holds 110,000 to 150,000 distinct CDR3 sequences, 12% found once. Sequencing used whole blood, obtained in connection with sensitization to the hapten diphenylcyclopropenone (DPC). The receptors stem from a woman between 45 and 65 years old with alopecia areata. Some clones in this sample may be carry-over from other donors' samples. Both conserved end residues are part of each CDR3. D genes are given only for firm matches. A clone size is listed for some rows: how often the clone was seen (once, few, many), or a class if it is expanded.

clone size	V gene	D gene	J gene	CDR3 DNA	CDR3 protein
few	TRBV6-1	NA	TRBJ1-4	TGTGCCAGCAGTGAATTGGGACCTCGTTCTCGAGGAGAAAAACTGTTTTTT	CASSELGPRSRGEKLFF
few	TRBV20-1	NA	TRBJ1-1	TGCAGTGCTAGGGTTTGGGGGCGATCGAAAACTGAAGCTTTCTTT	CSARVWGRSKTEAFF
few	TRBV7-3	NA	TRBJ2-2	TGTGCCAGCAGCTTAAACAATGGCCCCGGGGAGCTGTTTTTT	CASSLNNGPGELFF
many	TRBV20-1	TRBD2	TRBJ2-7	TGCAGTGCTTTGTCCCGGACTAGCGGGACCCACGAGCAGTACTTC	CSALSRTSGTHEQYF
many	TRBV14	NA	TRBJ2-1	TGTGCCAGCAGCCAAGATCTTGGGGCTAGCGTCAGGTTCTTC	CASSQDLGASVRFF
NA	TRBV28	TRBD1	TRBJ2-7	TGTGCCAGCAGGGGACAGGGGTCAGTTCGATACGAGCAGTACTTC	CASRGQGSVRYEQYF
few	TRBV20-1	TRBD1	TRBJ1-1	TGCAGTGCTAGAGATCAGGGACAGGGGCGGAACACTGAAGCTTTCTTT	CSARDQGQGRNTEAFF
NA	TRBV5-1	NA	TRBJ2-7	TGCACCAGCAGTTCAGGCCCCTACGAGCAGTACTTC	CTSSSGPYEQYF
NA	TRBV4-2	TRBD2	TRBJ2-7	TGTGCCAGCAGCCAACCGACTAGCGGGAGCTCCTACGAGCAGTACTTC	CASSQPTSGSSYEQYF
many	TRBV28	NA	TRBJ2-7	TGTGCCAGCTTAACGACGGGACAAAAATCCTACGAGCAGTACTTC	CASLTTGQKSYEQYF
NA	TRBV12-5	NA	TRBJ2-1	TGTGCTAGTGGTTTGGGATCAGGGGCCAGGGATGAGCAGTTCTTC	CASGLGSGARDEQFF
NA	TRBV5-1	NA	TRBJ2-5	TGCGCCAGCAGCTTGGACGGGACCGGCCAAGAGACCCAGTACTTC	CASSLDGTGQETQYF
NA	TRBV19	TRBD1	TRBJ2-5	TGTGCCAGTAGTAGCCGGGACAGGGGCCGGCAAGAGACCCAGTACTTC	CASSSRDRGRQETQYF
once	TRBV7-2	NA	TRBJ2-1	TGTGCCAGCAGCAGGGCCCTCAATGAGCAGTTCTTC	CASSRALNEQFF
NA	TRBV11-3	NA	TRBJ1-1	TGTGCCAGCAGCTCGTCAGGGGCCGGGAACACTGAAGCTTTCTTT	CASSSSGAGNTEAFF
few	TRBV18	NA	TRBJ1-4	TGTGCCAGCTCACCACGGTCCACAGTTAATGAAAAACTGTTTTTT	CASSPRSTVNEKLFF
NA	TRBV7-2	NA	TRBJ2-3	TGTGCCAGCAGCTCCCTGAGACGGGGCATAGGGGCAGATACGCAGTATTTT	CASSSLRRGIGADTQYF
few	TRBV19	NA	TRBJ2-7	TGTGCCAGTAGTACCTATTACGAGCAGTACTTC	CASSTYYEQYF
NA	TRBV29-1	NA	TRBJ2-1	TGCAGCGTTTCCGATGAGCAGTTCTTC	CSVSDEQFF
few	TRBV29-1	NA	TRBJ1-1	TGCAGCGTTCTCAAGACAGCGAACACTGAAGCTTTCTTT	CSVLKTANTEAFF
few	TRBV29-1	NA	TRBJ2-1	TGCAGCGTGGGACTTAACTACAATGAGCAGTTCTTC	CSVGLNYNEQFF
NA	TRBV29-1	NA	TRBJ2-7	TGCAGCGTTGGGCACGGCAGCAGCTCCTACGAGCAGTACTTC	CSVGHGSSSYEQYF
many	TRBV29-1	TRBD1	TRBJ2-5	TGCAGCGTTGAGGGACAGGGACAAGAGACCCAGTACTTC	CSVEGQGQETQYF
NA	TRBV29-1	NA	TRBJ2-7	TGCAGCGTCTATCCCGGCGGCGGCGAGCAGTACTTC	CSVYPGGGEQYF
few	TRBV5-1	NA	TRBJ2-7	TGCGCCAGCAGCTTGGAGCCTTCCGGTTCCTCCTACGAGCAGTACTTC	CASSLEPSGSSYEQYF
few	TRBV5-4	NA	TRBJ1-5	TGTGCCAGCAGCACCGACAGCCAGCCCCAGCATTTT	CASSTDSQPQHF
many	TRBV6-2/TRBV6-3	TRBD1	TRBJ2-2	TGTGCCAGCGCTTCCGGGACAGGGTTCGGGGAGCTGTTTTTT	CASASGTGFGELFF
NA	TRBV29-1	TRBD2	TRBJ2-5	TGCAGCGGTTCGACTAGCGGACTACAAGAGACCCAGTACTTC	CSGSTSGLQETQYF
NA	TRBV11-2	NA	TRBJ1-1	TGTGCCAGCAGCTTAGATCGAGGGGAAACTTTCTTT	CASSLDRGETFF
many	TRBV12-3/TRBV12-4	TRBD1	TRBJ2-7	TGTGCCAGCACCCCGGGACAGGGGACCTCCTACGAGCAGTACTTC	CASTPGQGTSYEQYF
many	TRBV5-6	NA	TRBJ2-7	TGTGCCAGCAGCCAAGTAGGGGGAGGAAGGTACGAGCAGTACTTC	CASSQVGGGRYEQYF
NA	TRBV5-1	TRBD2	TRBJ2-3	TGCGCCAGCAGCCCTACTACTAGCGCAAGCACAGATACGCAGTATTTT	CASSPTTSASTDTQYF
NA	TRBV19	TRBD1	TRBJ1-4	TGTGCCAGTAGTATAGGACAGGGCGGCGGAAATGAAAAACTGTTTTTT	CASSIGQGGGNEKLFF
few	TRBV20-1	NA	TRBJ2-7	TGCAGTGCTAGAGAGGGCGGGGTCTCCTACGAGCAGTACTTC	CSAREGGVSYEQYF
NA	TRBV29-1	NA	TRBJ1-2	TGCAGCGTCCGCCGGACAGACTATGGCTACACCTTC	CSVRRTDYGYTF
few	TRBV7-8	TRBD2	TRBJ2-1	TGTGCCAGCAGCTTAGTGGGTAGCGGGAGGGCCAATGAGCAGTTCTTC	CASSLVGSGRANEQFF
many	TRBV18	NA	TRBJ2-2	TGTGCCAGCTCACCAATCCCCGGAAACACCGGGGAGCTGTTTTTT	CASSPIPGNTGELFF
many	TRBV7-3	TRBD2	TRBJ2-1	TGTGCCAGCAGCCAAGCCAGCGGGAGGAGCGATGAGCAGTTCTTC	CASSQASGRSDEQFF